What follows describes a single T cell receptor beta chain. What it binds is not known. This sample was included in a study of beta chain features in type 1 diabetes. As for the study in general: In age, gender and cell yields, patients were similar to healthy donors.

The isolated RNA, all of it, was reverse transcribed, so expressed TCRB transcripts were what got sequenced. The method was immunoSEQ multiplex PCR; TCRdb's version includes in-frame clones alone and lacks a portion of them. The table includes roughly 240,000 clones, approximately 70% detected once. Every donor provided one heparinised blood draw, which averaged around 110 mL. CD4+ naive, central memory, regulatory and stem cell-like memory cells were sorted via CD45RO/CCR7/CD25/CD127/CD95/CD27. Study results and caveats: A potential PCR bias toward shorter templates would be equal in patient and control samples.

Material: naive CD4+ T cells from blood. The clonotype comes from a man aged 25 to 40 in good health.

This CDR3 reads CSARPEQAFF. CDR3 DNA: TGCAGTGCTAGGCCCGAGCAAGCTTTCTTT. The chain combines TRBV20-1 with TRBJ1-1, with D unclear. The CDR3 covers 10 residues. Deletions cut 3 bases from V and 9 bases from J, with 8 bases between. Germline V CDR1 and CDR2: DFQATT, SNEGSKA (reference sequence).